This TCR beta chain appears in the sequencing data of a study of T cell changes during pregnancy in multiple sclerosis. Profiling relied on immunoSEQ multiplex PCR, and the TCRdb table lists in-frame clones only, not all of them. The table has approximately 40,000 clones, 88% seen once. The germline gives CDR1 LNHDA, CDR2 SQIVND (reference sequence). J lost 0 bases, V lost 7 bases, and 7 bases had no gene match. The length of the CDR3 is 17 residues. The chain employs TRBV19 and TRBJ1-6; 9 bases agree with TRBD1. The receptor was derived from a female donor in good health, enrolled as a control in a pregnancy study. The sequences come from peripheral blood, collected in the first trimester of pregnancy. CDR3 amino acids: CASTSDRGNSYNSPLHF. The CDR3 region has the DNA TGTGCCAGTACCTCGGACAGGGGTAACTCCTATAATTCACCCCTCCACTTT.